These T cell receptor beta chains were read from a single sample in a study of CD4 T cells in relation to SARS-CoV-2 and coronaviruses. Sequencing used immunoSEQ multiplex PCR; TCRdb keeps in-frame clones, though not all of them. The data contain tens of thousands of clones, approximately 68% of them singletons. These receptors' antigens are unknown. The sequenced sample was CD4+ T cells from PBMCs, cultured in vitro. The receptors were gathered from a human donor in good health. CDR3s include the opening cysteine and the closing phenylalanine or tryptophan. Each record gives: D gene, clone size, J gene, V gene, CDR3 protein, CDR3 DNA. D genes are given only for firm matches. Some rows have no size entry. The others give once, few or many, or a class for an expanded clone.

TRBD2,NA,TRBJ2-2,TRBV19,CASSDPGRAGELFF,TGTGCCAGTAGTGACCCGGGGAGGGCCGGGGAGCTGTTTTTT
TRBD2,NA,TRBJ2-2,TRBV7-7,CASGTGTGELFF,TGTGCTAGCGGGACCGGCACCGGGGAGCTGTTTTTT
NA,NA,TRBJ2-2,TRBV5-8,CASSLGVQLDTGELFF,TGTGCCAGCAGCTTAGGAGTGCAGTTGGACACCGGGGAGCTGTTTTTT
NA,NA,TRBJ1-3,TRBV19,CASSEQVYSGNTIYF,TGTGCCAGTAGTGAACAGGTATACTCTGGAAACACCATATATTTT
NA,NA,TRBJ1-6,TRBV18,CASSPPTGTNSPLHF,TGTGCCAGCTCACCACCTACAGGGACTAATTCACCCCTCCACTTT
NA,NA,TRBJ2-7,TRBV7-2,CASSTGTGDYEQYF,TGTGCCAGCAGCACAGGGACCGGAGACTACGAGCAGTACTTC
NA,once,TRBJ1-2,TRBV9,CASSVAPGSLNYGYTF,TGTGCCAGCAGCGTAGCCCCGGGGAGCCTTAACTATGGCTACACCTTC
TRBD2,NA,TRBJ2-2,TRBV10-3,CAIRGEGRDTGELFF,TGTGCCATCAGGGGGGAGGGCCGGGACACCGGGGAGCTGTTTTTT
NA,NA,TRBJ1-1,TRBV29-1,CSADRDRNTEAFF,TGCAGCGCTGACCGGGACCGGAACACTGAAGCTTTCTTT
NA,NA,TRBJ2-3,TRBV5-1,CASSDLGRTASDTQYF,TGCGCCAGCAGTGATCTGGGGCGGACCGCATCAGATACGCAGTATTTT
NA,NA,TRBJ1-5,TRBV7-2,CASSRDPGEDQPQHF,TGTGCCAGCAGCCGCGATCCAGGGGAGGATCAGCCCCAGCATTTT
NA,NA,TRBJ2-5,TRBV7-3,CASSLGTDYGQETQYF,TGTGCCAGCAGCTTAGGGACCGACTACGGGCAAGAGACCCAGTACTTC
NA,NA,TRBJ2-5,TRBV2,CASSDGPVETQYF,TGTGCCAGCAGTGACGGGCCAGTGGAGACCCAGTACTTC
TRBD1,few,TRBJ2-7,TRBV6-5,CASSTTTGNYEQYF,TGTGCCAGCAGTACCACGACAGGGAACTACGAGCAGTACTTC
TRBD1,NA,TRBJ2-1,TRBV7-3,CASSPTGAPYNEQFF,TGTGCCAGCAGCCCAACAGGGGCCCCCTACAATGAGCAGTTCTTC
TRBD1,NA,TRBJ1-4,TRBV11-2,CASSPGQGGEKLFF,TGTGCCAGCAGCCCTGGACAGGGTGGTGAAAAACTGTTTTTT
TRBD2,NA,TRBJ2-2,TRBV2,CASSGPSGRSGELFF,TGTGCCAGCAGTGGCCCTAGCGGGAGGTCCGGGGAGCTGTTTTTT
NA,NA,TRBJ1-1,TRBV2,CASSIQGSGTEAFF,TGTGCCAGCAGTATACAGGGTTCGGGAACTGAAGCTTTCTTT
TRBD2,NA,TRBJ2-7,TRBV5-1,CASSSPGLAHTYEQYF,TGCGCCAGCAGCTCGCCGGGACTAGCGCATACCTACGAGCAGTACTTC
NA,NA,TRBJ1-4,TRBV5-1,CASNYVGSTNEKLFF,TGCGCCAGCAACTACGTGGGGAGCACTAATGAAAAACTGTTTTTT
NA,NA,TRBJ2-3,TRBV3-1/TRBV3-2,CASSQEASLATDTQYF,TGTGCCAGCAGCCAAGAGGCGTCGCTGGCCACAGATACGCAGTATTTT
NA,NA,TRBJ2-3,TRBV11-2,CASSLPQGDTQYF,TGTGCCAGCAGCTTACCTCAGGGTGATACGCAGTATTTT
NA,NA,TRBJ2-3,TRBV7-9,CASSLADTQYF,TGTGCCAGCAGCTTAGCAGATACGCAGTATTTT
NA,NA,TRBJ2-3,TRBV5-6,CASSLGGSSTDTQYF,TGTGCCAGCAGCTTGGGGGGGTCTAGCACAGATACGCAGTATTTT
NA,NA,TRBJ2-1,TRBV6-4,CASSPELGAYNEQFF,TGTGCCAGCAGCCCTGAGTTGGGCGCCTACAATGAGCAGTTCTTC
NA,NA,TRBJ2-2,TRBV6-6,CASSTDPNTGELFF,TGTGCCAGCAGTACGGACCCGAACACCGGGGAGCTGTTTTTT
NA,few,TRBJ1-3,TRBV5-1,CASSLGGPGFSGNTIYF,TGCGCCAGCAGCTTGGGGGGTCCGGGATTCTCTGGAAACACCATATATTTT
TRBD2,NA,TRBJ2-5,TRBV3-1/TRBV3-2,CATGREGETQYF,TGTGCCACGGGCCGGGAGGGGGAGACCCAGTACTTC
TRBD1,NA,TRBJ1-2,TRBV5-1,CASTQTGTMTGYTF,TGCGCCAGCACCCAGACAGGGACAATGACCGGCTACACCTTC
NA,NA,TRBJ1-6,TRBV19,CASSISSGRINSPLHF,TGTGCCAGTAGTATAAGCTCAGGACGGATTAATTCACCCCTCCACTTT
TRBD1,NA,TRBJ1-6,TRBV6-5,CASSYRQGLGSPLHF,TGTGCCAGCAGTTACAGACAGGGTTTGGGTTCACCCCTCCACTTT
NA,NA,TRBJ2-1,TRBV27,CASSLSLRLRLYEQFF,TGTGCCAGCAGTTTATCACTGAGACTCAGGTTGTATGAGCAGTTCTTC
TRBD1,once,TRBJ2-5,TRBV4-2,CASSPGQGVYVGETQYF,TGTGCCAGCAGCCCTGGACAGGGGGTTTACGTCGGCGAGACCCAGTACTTC
NA,few,TRBJ1-2,TRBV7-8,CASSSSTLHYGYTF,TGTGCCAGCAGCTCCTCAACTCTACACTATGGCTACACCTTC
NA,few,TRBJ1-2,TRBV6-6,CASSYGGPTVGYTF,TGTGCCAGCAGTTACGGAGGGCCGACAGTTGGCTACACCTTC
TRBD1,few,TRBJ2-4,TRBV7-2,CASCDRAAKNIQYF,TGTGCCAGCTGCGACAGGGCTGCCAAAAACATTCAGTACTTC
TRBD1,NA,TRBJ2-2,TRBV7-9,CASSGNRGSNTGELFF,TGTGCCAGCAGCGGTAACAGGGGTTCGAACACCGGGGAGCTGTTTTTT
NA,NA,TRBJ2-7,TRBV24-1,CATSDSRTAGEQYF,TGTGCCACCAGTGACTCTCGGACGGCGGGCGAGCAGTACTTC
TRBD1,NA,TRBJ2-3,TRBV10-1,CARRETGQGKSTDTQYF,TGCGCCAGGCGTGAAACTGGACAGGGGAAGAGCACAGATACGCAGTATTTT
NA,NA,TRBJ2-1,TRBV7-9,CASGTEGYNEQFF,TGTGCCAGCGGAACCGAGGGCTACAATGAGCAGTTCTTC
NA,NA,TRBJ1-4,TRBV6-5,CASSSGLVGGGKLFF,TGTGCCAGCAGTTCCGGACTTGTGGGGGGGGGAAAACTGTTTTTT
TRBD1,NA,TRBJ2-7,TRBV6-5,CASRRGQGFYEQYF,TGTGCCAGCAGGAGGGGGCAGGGTTTCTACGAGCAGTACTTC
NA,NA,TRBJ1-1,TRBV25-1,CASSEYRDNAEAFF,TGTGCCAGCAGTGAATATCGGGATAACGCTGAAGCTTTCTTT
NA,NA,TRBJ1-1,TRBV7-9,CASSLSGTEAFF,TGTGCCAGCAGCTTATCCGGCACTGAAGCTTTCTTT
NA,NA,TRBJ1-2,TRBV6-4,CASSHRDGYGYTF,TGTGCCAGCAGCCACCGGGACGGCTATGGCTACACCTTC
NA,NA,TRBJ1-4,TRBV7-2,CASSLLGQTNEKLFF,TGTGCCAGCAGCTTATTGGGACAAACTAATGAAAAACTGTTTTTT
NA,few,TRBJ1-6,TRBV2,CASSARQDHSPLHF,TGTGCCAGCAGTGCCAGACAGGACCATTCACCCCTCCACTTT
NA,NA,TRBJ2-5,TRBV29-1,CSAKREAQYF,TGCAGCGCTAAGAGAGAGGCCCAGTACTTC
TRBD1,NA,TRBJ2-3,TRBV29-1,CSVEQRDRGPDTQYF,TGCAGCGTTGAACAGAGGGACAGGGGGCCAGATACGCAGTATTTT
NA,NA,TRBJ2-7,TRBV7-9,CASSGIGGRVTYEQYF,TGTGCCAGCAGCGGAATAGGGGGACGGGTCACCTACGAGCAGTACTTC
NA,NA,TRBJ1-3,TRBV18,CASSPDGNSGNTIYF,TGTGCCAGCTCACCAGACGGAAACTCTGGAAACACCATATATTTT
TRBD2,few,TRBJ2-7,TRBV4-1,CASGLSSGRSYEQYF,TGCGCCAGCGGACTGTCCAGCGGGAGGTCCTACGAGCAGTACTTC
TRBD1,NA,TRBJ1-4,TRBV2,CASRGQANEKLFF,TGTGCCAGCAGAGGACAGGCTAATGAAAAACTGTTTTTT